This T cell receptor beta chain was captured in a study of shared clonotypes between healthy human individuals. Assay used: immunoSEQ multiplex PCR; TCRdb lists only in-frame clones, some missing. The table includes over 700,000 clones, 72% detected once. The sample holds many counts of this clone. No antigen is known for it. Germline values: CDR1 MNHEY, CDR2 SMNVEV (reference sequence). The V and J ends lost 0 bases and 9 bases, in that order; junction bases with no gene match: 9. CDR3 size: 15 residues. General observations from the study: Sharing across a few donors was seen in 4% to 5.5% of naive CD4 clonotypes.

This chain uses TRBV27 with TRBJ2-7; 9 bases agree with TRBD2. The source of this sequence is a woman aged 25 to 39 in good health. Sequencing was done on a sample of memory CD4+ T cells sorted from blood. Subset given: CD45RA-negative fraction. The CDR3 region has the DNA TGTGCCAGCAGTTTATCGCAGCGGGAGGTTTCCAGGCAGTACTTC. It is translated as CASSLSQREVSRQYF.